The source of this T cell receptor (beta chain) is a study of cytotoxic CD8 clonotypes in ibrutinib-treated CLL. Looked up from germline, CDR1 is KGHSH and CDR2 is LQKENI. The CDR3 runs to 14 residues. V lost 2 bases, J lost 4 bases, and 9 bases lay in between. Deep sequencing aimed at 1 in 200,000 to 1 in 1 million T cells' resolution. The data were produced by immunoSEQ multiplex PCR, yet TCRdb's version contains in-frame clones alone and is incomplete. This repertoire shows 200,000 to 250,000 clones, 70% found once; its top ten account for roughly 15%. The TCR originated in a human donor with chronic lymphocytic leukemia. The rearrangement links TRBV18 to TRBJ2-4; the D is unclear. Sequenced material: PBMCs, taken after 24 months of ibrutinib treatment. The CDR3 loop is CASSPTAQKNIQYF. CDR3 bases: TGTGCCAGCTCACCAACAGCACAGAAAAACATTCAGTACTTC.